This is a list of T cell receptor beta chains from one sample in a study of cytomegalovirus exposure and HLA in healthy donors. TCRdb keeps only in-frame clones here, not all; method: immunoSEQ multiplex PCR. Of around 160,000 clones in the sample, 73% were seen once. The material sequenced was PBMCs. The receptor source for this set is a woman aged 18-29 years in good health and CMV-seronegative. Each CDR3 is given with its conserved first and last residue. Fields, in order: J gene, CDR3 length, V gene, CDR3 protein.

TRBJ1-2 15 TRBV28 CASSLSETDHYGYTF
TRBJ2-5 16 TRBV9 CASSVRLAGGAETQYF
TRBJ2-7 14 TRBV7-6 CASSLAHTVYEQYF
TRBJ2-7 12 TRBV7-8 CASSVTVYEQYF
TRBJ1-2 12 TRBV2 CASSWGGIGYTF
TRBJ2-6 15 TRBV28 CASSPPVSGANVLTF
TRBJ2-3 19 TRBV11-3 CASSLDSRPGQGRADTQYF
TRBJ1-1 13 TRBV6-4 CASSRTVNTEAFF
TRBJ2-7 15 TRBV18 CASSPAQGASYEQYF
TRBJ2-5 15 TRBV15 CATSRGWGAQETQYF
TRBJ1-1 16 TRBV4-3 CASSQGGLGANTEAFF
TRBJ1-5 13 TRBV2 CASRQDSNQPQHF
TRBJ2-1 16 TRBV7-9 CASSPGTGSSYNEQFF
TRBJ1-5 13 TRBV6-5 CASSYSERQPQHF
TRBJ2-2 16 TRBV29-1 CSVSTSGATNTGELFF
TRBJ2-3 15 TRBV28 CASSTIAGHTDTQYF
TRBJ1-1 12 TRBV6-1 CASRAGWTEAFF
TRBJ1-2 15 TRBV5-3 CARRPRGKLGYGYTF
TRBJ2-2 12 TRBV27 CASRGGTGELFF
TRBJ1-2 17 TRBV4-1 CASSQVLVSREDYGYTF
TRBJ1-3 15 TRBV28 CASSTRQHSGNTIYF
TRBJ2-1 12 TRBV11-2 CASSAGTNEQFF
TRBJ1-2 14 TRBV11-2 CASSLDRTGYGYTF
TRBJ1-6 13 TRBV4-2 CASSQERALPLHF
TRBJ2-3 15 TRBV28 CASSSQGVGTDTQYF
TRBJ2-2 20 TRBV2 CASSGRRTSGAASNTGELFF
TRBJ1-1 17 TRBV21-1 CASSAWTGQGGNTEAFF
TRBJ1-3 15 TRBV27 CASARNRDSGNTIYF
TRBJ1-3 16 TRBV4-1 CASSPGTVSSGNTIYF
TRBJ1-4 12 TRBV11-3 CASSSGDEKLFF
TRBJ2-1 15 TRBV6-6 CASSYWGLAGGPQFF
TRBJ1-5 17 TRBV28 CASTLTGGRLGNQPQHF
TRBJ1-4 15 TRBV12-5 CASGLVEKQMKGLFF
TRBJ2-2 16 TRBV14 CASSLPGQGSTGELFF
TRBJ2-1 15 TRBV4-3 CASSQPSGNSNEQFF
TRBJ1-1 14 TRBV28 CASSMTTGLAEAFF
TRBJ1-5 16 TRBV19 CASSPRTGGLGQPQHF
TRBJ1-2 14 TRBV6-1 CASSEATRGYGYTF
TRBJ2-7 17 TRBV5-8 CASSLALTAYSSYEQYF
TRBJ1-2 13 TRBV7-2 CASKFPQGYGYTF
TRBJ1-2 14 TRBV10-3 CAIRGTGDGYGYTF
TRBJ2-4 17 TRBV7-2 CASSLTGGGLAKNIQYF